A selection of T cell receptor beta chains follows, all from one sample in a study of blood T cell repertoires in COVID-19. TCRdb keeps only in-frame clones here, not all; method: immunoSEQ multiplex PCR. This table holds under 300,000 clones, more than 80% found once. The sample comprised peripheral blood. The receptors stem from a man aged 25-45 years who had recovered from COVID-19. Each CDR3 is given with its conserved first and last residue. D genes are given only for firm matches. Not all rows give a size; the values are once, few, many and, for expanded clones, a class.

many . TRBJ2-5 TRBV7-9 CASSFGLGETQYF TGTGCCAGCAGCTTCGGACTGGGAGAGACCCAGTACTTC
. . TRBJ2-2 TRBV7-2 CASSSPTSGTGELFF TGTGCCAGCAGCTCTCCAACTTCGGGCACCGGGGAGCTGTTTTTT
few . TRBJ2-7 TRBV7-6 CASSLVREGVGEQYF TGTGCCAGCAGCTTAGTACGGGAAGGCGTAGGCGAGCAGTACTTC
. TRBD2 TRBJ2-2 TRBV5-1 CASRGPSGDYTGELFF TGCGCCAGCAGGGGTCCTAGCGGGGACTACACCGGGGAGCTGTTTTTT
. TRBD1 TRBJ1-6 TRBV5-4 CASSLGTGGYSPLHF TGTGCCAGCAGCTTGGGGACAGGGGGCTATTCACCCCTCCACTTT
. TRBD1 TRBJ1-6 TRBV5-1 CASSRQGGSVNSPLHF TGCGCCAGTAGTAGACAGGGGGGCTCTGTTAATTCACCCCTCCACTTT
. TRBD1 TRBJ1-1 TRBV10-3 CAISGQGAITEAFF TGTGCCATCAGCGGACAGGGGGCGATAACTGAAGCTTTCTTT
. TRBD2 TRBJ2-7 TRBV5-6 CASSSLAGPSYEQYF TGTGCCAGCAGTTCCTTAGCGGGGCCCTCCTACGAGCAGTACTTC
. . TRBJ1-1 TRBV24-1 CATSDRIEDTEAFF TGTGCCACCAGTGACCGTATTGAGGACACTGAAGCTTTCTTT
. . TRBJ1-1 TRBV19 CASSDRPNTEAFF TGTGCCAGTAGCGACAGGCCGAACACTGAAGCTTTCTTT
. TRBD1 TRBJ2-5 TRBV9 CASSERDRGRETQYF TGTGCCAGCAGCGAACGGGACAGGGGTAGGGAGACCCAGTACTTC
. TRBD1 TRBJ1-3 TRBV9 CASSVGGTAPNTIYF TGTGCCAGCAGCGTAGGAGGGACAGCTCCAAACACCATATATTTT
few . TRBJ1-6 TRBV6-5 CASRPPWLNSPLHF TGTGCCAGCAGGCCCCCCTGGCTTAATTCACCCCTCCACTTT
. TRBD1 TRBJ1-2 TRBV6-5 CASSYSTGGAEGYTF TGTGCCAGCAGTTACTCGACAGGGGGCGCCGAAGGCTACACCTTC
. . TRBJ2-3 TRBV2 CASSGGRDTQYF TGTGCCAGCAGTGGTGGGAGGGATACGCAGTATTTT
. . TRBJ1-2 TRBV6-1 CASREQGTGYTF TGTGCCAGCAGGGAACAGGGAACTGGCTACACCTTC
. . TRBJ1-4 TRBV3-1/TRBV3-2 CASSQDRQGGEKLFF TGTGCCAGCAGCCAAGACCGGCAGGGAGGAGAAAAACTGTTTTTT
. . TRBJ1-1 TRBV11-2 CASSLGGRVYTEAFF TGTGCCAGCAGCTTAGGGGGGCGGGTCTACACTGAAGCTTTCTTT
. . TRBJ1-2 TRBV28 CASSYAGENGYTF TGTGCCAGCAGTTATGCAGGGGAAAATGGCTACACCTTC
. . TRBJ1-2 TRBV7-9 CASSLVRDYYGYTF TGTGCCAGCAGCTTAGTCAGGGACTACTATGGCTACACCTTC
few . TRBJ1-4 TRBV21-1 CASSKSNQKNEKLFF TGTGCCAGCAGCAAATCGAACCAGAAAAATGAAAAACTGTTTTTT
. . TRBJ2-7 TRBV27 CASSLGGYEQYF TGTGCCAGCAGTTTGGGAGGATACGAGCAGTACTTC
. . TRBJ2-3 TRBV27 CASRYGRSTDTQYF TGTGCCAGCAGATATGGCAGAAGCACAGATACGCAGTATTTT
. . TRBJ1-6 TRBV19 CAAGTDSFSPLHF TGTGCCGCGGGGACGGACTCCTTTTCACCCCTCCACTTT
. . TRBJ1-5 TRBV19 CASSMSPVSNQPQHF TGTGCCAGTAGTATGTCTCCAGTTAGCAATCAGCCCCAGCATTTT
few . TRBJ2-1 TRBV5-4 CASSPSSNSYNEQFF TGTGCCAGCAGCCCTTCTAGCAACTCCTACAATGAGCAGTTCTTC
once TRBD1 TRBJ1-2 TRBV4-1 CASSHGNTGTGRGGNYGYTF TGCGCCAGCAGCCACGGAAACACCGGGACAGGGAGGGGCGGAAACTATGGCTACACCTTC
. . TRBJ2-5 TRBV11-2 CASSLSAEGVGETQYF TGTGCCAGCAGCTTATCGGCTGAAGGGGTTGGGGAGACCCAGTACTTC
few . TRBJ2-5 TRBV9 CASSVAPGQPQETQYF TGTGCCAGCAGCGTAGCACCAGGACAGCCACAAGAGACCCAGTACTTC
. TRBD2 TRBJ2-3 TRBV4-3 CASSQEGLAGGPTDTQYF TGCGCCAGCAGCCAAGAGGGACTAGCGGGGGGGCCCACAGATACGCAGTATTTT
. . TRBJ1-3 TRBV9 CASSVSGTIGNTIYF TGTGCCAGCAGCGTAAGCGGGACAATCGGAAACACCATATATTTT
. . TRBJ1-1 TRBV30 CAWSNSGDTEAFF TGTGCCTGGAGTAATTCAGGGGACACTGAAGCTTTCTTT